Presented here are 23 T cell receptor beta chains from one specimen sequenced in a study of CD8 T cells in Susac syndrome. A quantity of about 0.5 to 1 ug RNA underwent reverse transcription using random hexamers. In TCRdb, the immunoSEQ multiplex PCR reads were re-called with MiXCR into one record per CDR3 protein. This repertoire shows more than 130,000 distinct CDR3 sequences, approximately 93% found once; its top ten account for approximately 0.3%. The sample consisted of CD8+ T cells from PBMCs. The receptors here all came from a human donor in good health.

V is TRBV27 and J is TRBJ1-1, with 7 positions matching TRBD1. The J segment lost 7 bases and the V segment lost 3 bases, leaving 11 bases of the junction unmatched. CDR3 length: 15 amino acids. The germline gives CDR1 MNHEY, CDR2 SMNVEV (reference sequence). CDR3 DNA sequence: TGTGCCAGCAGTTTCTACGCGGACAGGTTTAGTGAAGCTTTCTTT. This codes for CASSFYADRFSEAFF.

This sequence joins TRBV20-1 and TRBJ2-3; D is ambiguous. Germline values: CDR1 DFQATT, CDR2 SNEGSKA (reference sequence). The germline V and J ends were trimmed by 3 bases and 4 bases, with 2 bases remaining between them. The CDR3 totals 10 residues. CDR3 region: CSASADTQYF. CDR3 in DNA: TGCAGTGCTAGTGCAGATACGCAGTATTTT.

The CDR3: CSASRPTYNEQFF. Written as DNA, the CDR3 is TGCAGTGCTAGTAGGCCTACCTACAATGAGCAGTTCTTC. The chain has TRBV20-1 and TRBJ2-1, with D unclear. CDR3 size: 13 residues. V gave up 3 bases and J gave up 2 bases, with 8 bases separating them. Germline assignment: CDR1 DFQATT and CDR2 SNEGSKA (reference sequence).

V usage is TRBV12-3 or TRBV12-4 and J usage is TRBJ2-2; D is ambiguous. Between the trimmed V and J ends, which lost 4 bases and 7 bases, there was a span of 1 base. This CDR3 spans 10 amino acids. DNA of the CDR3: TGTGCCAGCAGTTACGGGGAGCTGTTTTTT. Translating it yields CASSYGELFF.

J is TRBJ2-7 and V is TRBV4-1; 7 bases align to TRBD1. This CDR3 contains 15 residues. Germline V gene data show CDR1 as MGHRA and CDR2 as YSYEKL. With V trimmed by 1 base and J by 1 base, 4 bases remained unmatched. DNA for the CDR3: TGCGCCAGCAGCCAAGTTACAGGGGTGTCCTACGAGCAGTACTTC. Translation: CASSQVTGVSYEQYF.

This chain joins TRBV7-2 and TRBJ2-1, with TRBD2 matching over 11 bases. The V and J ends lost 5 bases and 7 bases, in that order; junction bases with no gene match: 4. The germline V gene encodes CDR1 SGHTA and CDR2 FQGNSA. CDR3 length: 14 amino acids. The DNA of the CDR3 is TGTGCCAGCAGCCGTTTAGCGGGAGGGAATGAGCAGTTCTTC. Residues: CASSRLAGGNEQFF.

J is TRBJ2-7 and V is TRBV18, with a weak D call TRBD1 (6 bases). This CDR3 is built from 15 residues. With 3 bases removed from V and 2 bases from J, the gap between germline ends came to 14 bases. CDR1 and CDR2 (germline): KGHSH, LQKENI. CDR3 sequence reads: CASSPPRQVAYEQYF. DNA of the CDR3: TGTGCCAGCTCACCCCCCCGACAGGTAGCCTACGAGCAGTACTTC.

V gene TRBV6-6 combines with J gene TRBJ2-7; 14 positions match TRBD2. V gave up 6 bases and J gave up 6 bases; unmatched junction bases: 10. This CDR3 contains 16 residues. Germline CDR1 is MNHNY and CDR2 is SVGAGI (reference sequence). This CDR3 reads CASSQGLAGAGAEQYF. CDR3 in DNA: TGTGCCAGCAGCCAGGGACTAGCGGGAGCAGGGGCCGAGCAGTACTTC.

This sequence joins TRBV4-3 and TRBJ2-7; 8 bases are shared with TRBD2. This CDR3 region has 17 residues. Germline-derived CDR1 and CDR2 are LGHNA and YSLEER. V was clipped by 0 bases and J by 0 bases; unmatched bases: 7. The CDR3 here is CASSQDQVGLASYEQYF. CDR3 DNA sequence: TGCGCCAGCAGCCAAGATCAAGTCGGACTAGCCTCCTACGAGCAGTACTTC.

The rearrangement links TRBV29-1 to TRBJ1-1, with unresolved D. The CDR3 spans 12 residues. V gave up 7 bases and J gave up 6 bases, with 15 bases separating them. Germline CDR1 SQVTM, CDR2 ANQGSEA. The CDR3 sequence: CSAVESNPEAFF. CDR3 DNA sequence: TGCAGCGCCGTAGAGAGCAACCCTGAAGCTTTCTTT.

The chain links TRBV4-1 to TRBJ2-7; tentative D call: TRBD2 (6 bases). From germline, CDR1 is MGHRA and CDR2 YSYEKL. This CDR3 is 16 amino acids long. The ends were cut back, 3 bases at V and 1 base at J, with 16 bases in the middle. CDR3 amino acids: CASSQASIAASYEQYF. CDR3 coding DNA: TGCGCCAGCAGCCAGGCAAGTATAGCGGCATCCTACGAGCAGTACTTC.

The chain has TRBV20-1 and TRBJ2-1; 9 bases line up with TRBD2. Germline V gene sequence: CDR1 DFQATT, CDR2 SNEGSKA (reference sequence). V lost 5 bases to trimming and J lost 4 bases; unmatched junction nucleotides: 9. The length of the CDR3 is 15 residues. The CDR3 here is CSAAPPGLAYNEQFF. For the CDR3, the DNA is TGCAGTGCTGCACCTCCGGGACTAGCTTACAATGAGCAGTTCTTC.

CDR3 sequence: CASSLDLGLGQGLNEQFF. The CDR3 region has the DNA TGTGCCAGCAGCTTAGATCTTGGGCTCGGACAGGGACTGAATGAGCAGTTCTTC. V is TRBV11-2 and J is TRBJ2-1; TRBD1 agrees at 8 bases. This CDR3 is 18 amino acids long. The V segment lost 0 bases and the J segment 7 bases; nucleotides outside the gene matches: 14. CDR1 is SGHAT, CDR2 FQNNGV, per germline.

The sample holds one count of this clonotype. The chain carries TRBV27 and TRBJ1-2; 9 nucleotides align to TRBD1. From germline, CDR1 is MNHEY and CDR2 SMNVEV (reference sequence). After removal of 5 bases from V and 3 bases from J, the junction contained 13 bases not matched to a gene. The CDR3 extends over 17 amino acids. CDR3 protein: CASSPGQGLWADYGYTF. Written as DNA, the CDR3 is TGTGCCAGCAGTCCTGGACAGGGGTTATGGGCTGACTATGGCTACACCTTC.

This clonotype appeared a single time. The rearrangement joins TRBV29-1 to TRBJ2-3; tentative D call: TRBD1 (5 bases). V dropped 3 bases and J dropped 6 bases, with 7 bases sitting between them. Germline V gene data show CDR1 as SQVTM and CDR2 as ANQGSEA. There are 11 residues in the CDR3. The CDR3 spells CSVDPGDTQYF. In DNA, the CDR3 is TGCAGCGTTGACCCAGGGGATACGCAGTATTTT.

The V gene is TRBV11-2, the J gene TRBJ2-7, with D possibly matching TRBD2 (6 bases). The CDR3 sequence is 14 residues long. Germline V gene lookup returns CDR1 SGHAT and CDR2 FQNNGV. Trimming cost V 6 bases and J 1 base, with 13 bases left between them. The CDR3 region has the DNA TGTGCCAGCAGTCTCGCTAGCGCGTCCTACGAGCAGTACTTC. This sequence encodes CASSLASASYEQYF.

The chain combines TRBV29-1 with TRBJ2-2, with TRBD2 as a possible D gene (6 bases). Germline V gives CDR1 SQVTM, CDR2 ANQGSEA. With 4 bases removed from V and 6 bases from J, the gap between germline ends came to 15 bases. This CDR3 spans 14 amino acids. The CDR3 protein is CSVGIGRPPGELFF. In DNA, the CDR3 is TGCAGCGTTGGGATCGGGAGACCACCCGGGGAGCTGTTTTTT.

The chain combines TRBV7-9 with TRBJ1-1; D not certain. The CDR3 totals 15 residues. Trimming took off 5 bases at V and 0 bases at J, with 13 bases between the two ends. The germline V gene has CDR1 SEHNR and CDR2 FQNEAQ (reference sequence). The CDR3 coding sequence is TGTGCCAGCAGCCGTCCAGAAGGAATGAACACTGAAGCTTTCTTT. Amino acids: CASSRPEGMNTEAFF.

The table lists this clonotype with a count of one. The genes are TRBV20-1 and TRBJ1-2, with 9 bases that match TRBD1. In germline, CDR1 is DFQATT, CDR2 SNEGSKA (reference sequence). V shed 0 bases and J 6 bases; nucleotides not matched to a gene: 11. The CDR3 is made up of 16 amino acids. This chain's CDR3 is CSARDPGTGPLHGYTF. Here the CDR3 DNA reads TGCAGTGCTAGAGACCCCGGGACAGGGCCTTTGCATGGCTACACCTTC.

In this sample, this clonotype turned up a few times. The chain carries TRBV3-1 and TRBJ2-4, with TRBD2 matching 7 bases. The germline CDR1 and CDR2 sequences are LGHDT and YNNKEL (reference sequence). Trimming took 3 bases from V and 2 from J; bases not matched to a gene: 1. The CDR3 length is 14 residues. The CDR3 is CASSQGLTKNIQYF. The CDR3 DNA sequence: TGTGCCAGCAGCCAGGGACTAACCAAAAACATTCAGTACTTC.

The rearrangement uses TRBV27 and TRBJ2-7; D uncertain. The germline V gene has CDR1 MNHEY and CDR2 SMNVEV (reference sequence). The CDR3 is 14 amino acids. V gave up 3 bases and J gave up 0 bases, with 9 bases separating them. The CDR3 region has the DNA TGTGCCAGCAGTTTCTCAAAAGCCTCCTACGAGCAGTACTTC. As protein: CASSFSKASYEQYF.

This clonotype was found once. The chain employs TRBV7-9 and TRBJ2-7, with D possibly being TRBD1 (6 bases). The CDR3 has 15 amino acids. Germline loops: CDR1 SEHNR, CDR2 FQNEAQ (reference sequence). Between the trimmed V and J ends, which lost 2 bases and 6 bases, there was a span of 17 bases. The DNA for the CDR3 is TGTGCCAGCAGCTTATTGTTGGCAGGGGTATCCGAGCAGTACTTC. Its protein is CASSLLLAGVSEQYF. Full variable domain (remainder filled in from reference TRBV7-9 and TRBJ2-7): DTGVSQNPRHKITKRGQNVTFRCDPISEHNRLYWYRQTLGQGPEFLTYFQNEAQLEKSRLLSDRFSAERPKGSFSTLEIQRTEQGDSAMYLCASSLLLAGVSEQYFGPGTRLTVT.

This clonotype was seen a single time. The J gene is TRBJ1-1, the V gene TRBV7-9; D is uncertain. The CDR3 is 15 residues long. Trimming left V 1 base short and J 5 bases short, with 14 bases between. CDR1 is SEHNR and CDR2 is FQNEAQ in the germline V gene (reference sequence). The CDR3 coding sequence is TGTGCCAGCAGCTTAGTGGGGTTAGGAGGAACTGAAGCTTTCTTT. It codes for CASSLVGLGGTEAFF.